This T cell receptor beta chain was recorded in a study of cytomegalovirus exposure and HLA in healthy donors. The study, taken as a whole, reports: In vitro checks showed that a few CMV-associated chains really do target CMV antigens.

Among the donors, all were healthy bone marrow donors. PCR primers comprised 60 Vbeta and 13 Jbeta primers. Method: immunoSEQ multiplex PCR; TCRdb's copy keeps in-frame clones and lacks some. Listed are about 130,000 clones; 2% falls within the top ten. As for this clone: The antigen is not known.

The source material was PBMCs. The origin of this receptor is a woman aged 55-70 years in good health and CMV-seronegative.

The CDR3 here is CASRAGGGATNEKLFF. CDR3 nucleotides: TGCGCCAGCAGGGCGGGGGGCGGCGCAACTAATGAAAAACTGTTTTTT. The rearrangement uses TRBV5-1 and TRBJ1-4, with D perhaps matching TRBD1 (6 bases). The CDR3 runs 16 residues. Germline V lookup: CDR1 SGHRS, CDR2 YFSETQ. Trimming took 5 bases from V and 0 from J, leaving 14 bases between them.